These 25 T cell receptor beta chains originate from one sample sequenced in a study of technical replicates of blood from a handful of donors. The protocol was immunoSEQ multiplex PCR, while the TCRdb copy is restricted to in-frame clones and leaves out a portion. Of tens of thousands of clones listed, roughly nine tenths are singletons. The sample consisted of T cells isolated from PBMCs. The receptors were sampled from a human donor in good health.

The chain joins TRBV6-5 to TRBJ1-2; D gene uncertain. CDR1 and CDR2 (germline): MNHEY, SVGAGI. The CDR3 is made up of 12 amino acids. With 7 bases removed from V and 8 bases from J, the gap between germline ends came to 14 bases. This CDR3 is CASTGYSNGYTF. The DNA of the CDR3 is TGTGCCAGCACCGGGTACTCGAACGGCTACACCTTC.

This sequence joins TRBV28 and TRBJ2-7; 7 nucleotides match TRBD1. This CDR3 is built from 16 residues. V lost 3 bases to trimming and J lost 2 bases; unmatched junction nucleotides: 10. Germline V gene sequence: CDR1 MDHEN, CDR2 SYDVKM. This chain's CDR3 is CASSFFPGQSTYEQYF. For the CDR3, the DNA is TGTGCCAGCAGTTTTTTTCCGGGACAGAGTACCTACGAGCAGTACTTC.

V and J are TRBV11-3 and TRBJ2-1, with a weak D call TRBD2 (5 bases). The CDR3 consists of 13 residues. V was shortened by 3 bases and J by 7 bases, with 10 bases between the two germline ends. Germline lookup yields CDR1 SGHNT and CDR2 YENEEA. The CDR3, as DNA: TGTGCCAGCAGCTTGCGTACGGGGAATGAGCAGTTCTTC. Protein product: CASSLRTGNEQFF. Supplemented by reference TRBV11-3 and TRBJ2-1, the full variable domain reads EAGVVQSPRYKIIEKKQPVAFWCNPISGHNTLYWYLQNLGQGPELLIRYENEEAVDDSQLPKDRFSAERLKGVDSTLKIQPAELGDSAVYLCASSLRTGNEQFFGPGTRLTVL.

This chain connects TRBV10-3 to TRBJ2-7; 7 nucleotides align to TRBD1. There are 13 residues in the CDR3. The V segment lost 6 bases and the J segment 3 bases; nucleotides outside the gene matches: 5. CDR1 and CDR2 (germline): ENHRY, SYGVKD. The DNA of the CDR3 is TGTGCCATCAGCGTAGGGACAGACTACGAGCAGTACTTC. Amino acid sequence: CAISVGTDYEQYF.

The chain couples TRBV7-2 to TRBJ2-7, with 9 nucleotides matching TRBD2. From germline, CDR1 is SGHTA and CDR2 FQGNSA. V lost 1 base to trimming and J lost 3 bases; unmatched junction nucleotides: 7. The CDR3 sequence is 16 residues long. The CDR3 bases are TGTGCCAGCAGCTTAGGGTGGCGGGAGGGCCACTACGAGCAGTACTTC. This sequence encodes CASSLGWREGHYEQYF.

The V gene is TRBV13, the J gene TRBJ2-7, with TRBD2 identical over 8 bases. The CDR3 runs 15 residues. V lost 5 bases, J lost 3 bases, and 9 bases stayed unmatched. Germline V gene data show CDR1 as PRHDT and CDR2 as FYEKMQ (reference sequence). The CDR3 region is CASSPSRLALYEQYF. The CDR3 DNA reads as TGTGCCAGCAGCCCCTCTCGACTAGCGCTCTACGAGCAGTACTTC. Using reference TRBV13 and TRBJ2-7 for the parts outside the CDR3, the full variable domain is AAGVIQSPRHLIKEKRETATLKCYPIPRHDTVYWYQQGPGQDPQFLISFYEKMQSDKGSIPDRFSAQQFSDYHSELNMSSLELGDSALYFCASSPSRLALYEQYFGPGTRLTVT.

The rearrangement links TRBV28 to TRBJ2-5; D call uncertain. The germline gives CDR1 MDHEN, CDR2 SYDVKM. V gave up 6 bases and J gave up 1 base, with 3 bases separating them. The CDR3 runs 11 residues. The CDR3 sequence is CASRAQETQYF. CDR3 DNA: TGTGCCAGCAGGGCCCAAGAGACCCAGTACTTC.

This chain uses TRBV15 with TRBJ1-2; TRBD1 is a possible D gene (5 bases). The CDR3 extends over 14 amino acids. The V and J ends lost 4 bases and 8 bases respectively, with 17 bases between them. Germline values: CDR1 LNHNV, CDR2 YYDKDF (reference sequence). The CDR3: CATSTYREGTGYTF. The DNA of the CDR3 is TGTGCCACCAGCACCTACCGGGAGGGGACGGGCTACACCTTC.

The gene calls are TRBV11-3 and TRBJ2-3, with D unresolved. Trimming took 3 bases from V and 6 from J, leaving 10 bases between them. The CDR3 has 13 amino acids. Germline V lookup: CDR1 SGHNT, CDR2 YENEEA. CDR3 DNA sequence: TGTGCCAGCAGCTTTTCCCCCTCCGATACGCAGTATTTT. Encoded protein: CASSFSPSDTQYF.

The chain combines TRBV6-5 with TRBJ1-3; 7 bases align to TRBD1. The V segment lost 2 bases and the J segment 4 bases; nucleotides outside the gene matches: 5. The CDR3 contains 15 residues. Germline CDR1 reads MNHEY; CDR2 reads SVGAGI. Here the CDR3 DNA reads TGTGCCAGCAGTTACCCGAGGGGGCAAGGAAACACCATATATTTT. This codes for CASSYPRGQGNTIYF.

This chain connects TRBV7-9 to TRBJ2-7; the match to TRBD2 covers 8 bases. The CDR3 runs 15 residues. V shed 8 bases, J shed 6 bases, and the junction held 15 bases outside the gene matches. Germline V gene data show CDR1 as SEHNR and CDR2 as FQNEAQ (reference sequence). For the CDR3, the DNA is TGTGCCAGCGCTTCTAGCGGGCCGGGTGAGGGCGAGCAGTACTTC. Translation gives CASASSGPGEGEQYF. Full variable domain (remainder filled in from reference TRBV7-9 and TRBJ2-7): DTGVSQNPRHKITKRGQNVTFRCDPISEHNRLYWYRQTLGQGPEFLTYFQNEAQLEKSRLLSDRFSAERPKGSFSTLEIQRTEQGDSAMYLCASASSGPGEGEQYFGPGTRLTVT.

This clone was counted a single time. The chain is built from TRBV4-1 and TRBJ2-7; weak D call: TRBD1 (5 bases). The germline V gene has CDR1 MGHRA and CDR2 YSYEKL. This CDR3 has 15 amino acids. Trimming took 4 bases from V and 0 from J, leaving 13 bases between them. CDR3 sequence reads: CASSLDSSSSYEQYF. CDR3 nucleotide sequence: TGCGCCAGCAGCCTCGACAGCTCCAGCTCCTACGAGCAGTACTTC.

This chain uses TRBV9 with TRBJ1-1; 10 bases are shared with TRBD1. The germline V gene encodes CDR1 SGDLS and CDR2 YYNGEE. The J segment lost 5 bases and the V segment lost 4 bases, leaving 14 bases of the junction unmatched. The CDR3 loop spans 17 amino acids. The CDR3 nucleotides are TGTGCCAGCAGCCCGTCGGGGACAGGGGTTCTAGGGACTGAAGCTTTCTTT. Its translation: CASSPSGTGVLGTEAFF.

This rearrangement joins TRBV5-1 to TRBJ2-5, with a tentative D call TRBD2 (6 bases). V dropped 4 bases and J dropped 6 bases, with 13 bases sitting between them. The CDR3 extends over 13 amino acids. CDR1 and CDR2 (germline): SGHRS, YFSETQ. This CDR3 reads CASSRLDNKTQYF. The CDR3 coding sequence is TGCGCCAGCAGCCGACTAGATAACAAGACCCAGTACTTC.

This CDR3 reads CASSLIGAPWGYTF. Written as DNA, the CDR3 is TGTGCCAGCAGCTTGATAGGGGCCCCCTGGGGCTACACCTTC. The chain has TRBV5-5 and TRBJ1-2, with D possibly being TRBD1 (5 bases). Trimming left V 1 base short and J 8 bases short, with 15 bases between. This CDR3 is 14 amino acids long. Germline CDR1 is SGHKS and CDR2 is YYEKEE (reference sequence).

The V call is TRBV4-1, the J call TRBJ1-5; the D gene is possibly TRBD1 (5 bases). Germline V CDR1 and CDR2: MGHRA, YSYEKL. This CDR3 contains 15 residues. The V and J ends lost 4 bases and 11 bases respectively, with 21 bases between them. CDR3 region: CASSPRTFTGGAQHF. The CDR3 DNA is TGCGCCAGCAGCCCCAGGACCTTTACCGGGGGAGCCCAGCATTTT.

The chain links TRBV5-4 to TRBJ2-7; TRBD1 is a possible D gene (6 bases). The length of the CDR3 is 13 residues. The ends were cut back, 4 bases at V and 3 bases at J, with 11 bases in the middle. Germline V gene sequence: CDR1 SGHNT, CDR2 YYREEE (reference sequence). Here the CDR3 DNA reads TGTGCCAGCAGCAGCAGGGGTATCTACGAGCAGTACTTC. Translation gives CASSSRGIYEQYF.

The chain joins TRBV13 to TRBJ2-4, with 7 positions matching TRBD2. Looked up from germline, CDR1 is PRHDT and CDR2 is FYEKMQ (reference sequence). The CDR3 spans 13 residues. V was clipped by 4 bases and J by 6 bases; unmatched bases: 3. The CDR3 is CASSSGGGNIQYF. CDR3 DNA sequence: TGTGCCAGCAGCTCGGGCGGGGGAAACATTCAGTACTTC.

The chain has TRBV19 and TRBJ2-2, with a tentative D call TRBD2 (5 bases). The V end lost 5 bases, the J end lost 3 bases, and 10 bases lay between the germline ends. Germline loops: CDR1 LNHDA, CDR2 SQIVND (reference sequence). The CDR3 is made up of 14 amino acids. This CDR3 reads CASSGRRDTGELFF. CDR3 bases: TGTGCCAGTAGTGGCAGGCGGGACACCGGGGAGCTGTTTTTT. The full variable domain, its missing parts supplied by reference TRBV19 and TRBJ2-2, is DGGITQSPKYLFRKEGQNVTLSCEQNLNHDAMYWYRQDPGQGLRLIYYSQIVNDFQKGDIAEGYSVSREKKESFPLTVTSAQKNPTAFYLCASSGRRDTGELFFGEGSRLTVL.

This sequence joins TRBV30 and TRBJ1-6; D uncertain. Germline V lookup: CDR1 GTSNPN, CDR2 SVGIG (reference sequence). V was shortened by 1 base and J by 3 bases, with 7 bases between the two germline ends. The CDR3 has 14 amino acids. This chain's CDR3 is CAWSGSLYNSPLHF. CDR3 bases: TGTGCCTGGAGTGGTTCTCTCTATAATTCACCCCTCCACTTT.

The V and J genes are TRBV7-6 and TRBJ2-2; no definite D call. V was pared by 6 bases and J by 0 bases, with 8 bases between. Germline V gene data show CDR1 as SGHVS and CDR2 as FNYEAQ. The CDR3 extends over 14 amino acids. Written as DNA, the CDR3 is TGTGCCAGCAGTTGGCCCGCGAACACCGGGGAGCTGTTTTTT. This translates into CASSWPANTGELFF. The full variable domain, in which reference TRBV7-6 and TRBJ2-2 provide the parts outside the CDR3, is GAGVSQSPRYKVTKRGQDVALRCDPISGHVSLYWYRQALGQGPEFLTYFNYEAQQDKSGLPNDRFSAERPEGSISTLTIQRTEQRDSAMYRCASSWPANTGELFFGEGSRLTVL.

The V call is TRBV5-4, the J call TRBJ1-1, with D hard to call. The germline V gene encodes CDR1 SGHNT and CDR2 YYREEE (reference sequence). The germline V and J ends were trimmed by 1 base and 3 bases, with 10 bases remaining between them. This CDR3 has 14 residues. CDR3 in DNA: TGTGCCAGCAGCTTGTGGGGAGCTTACACTGAAGCTTTCTTT. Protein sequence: CASSLWGAYTEAFF.

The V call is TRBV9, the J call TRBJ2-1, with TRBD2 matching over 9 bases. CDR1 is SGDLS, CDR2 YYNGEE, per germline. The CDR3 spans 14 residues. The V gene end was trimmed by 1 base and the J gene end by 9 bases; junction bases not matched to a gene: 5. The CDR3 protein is CASSVTSGWGEQFF. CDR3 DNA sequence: TGTGCCAGCAGCGTAACTAGCGGGTGGGGTGAGCAGTTCTTC.

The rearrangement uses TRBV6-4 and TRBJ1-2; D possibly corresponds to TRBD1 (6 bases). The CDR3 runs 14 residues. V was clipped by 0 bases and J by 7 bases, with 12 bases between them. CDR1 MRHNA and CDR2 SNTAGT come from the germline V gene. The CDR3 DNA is TGTGCCAGCAGTGACTCGAACAGGGAGGGTGGCTACACCTTC. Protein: CASSDSNREGGYTF.

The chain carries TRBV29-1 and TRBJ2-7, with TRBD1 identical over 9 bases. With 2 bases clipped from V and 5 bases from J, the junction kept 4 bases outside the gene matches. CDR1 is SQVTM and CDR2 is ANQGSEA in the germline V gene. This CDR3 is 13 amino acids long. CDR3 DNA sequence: TGCAGCGTTGAAACAGGGGGCTACGACGAGCAGTACTTC. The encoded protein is CSVETGGYDEQYF.